The clone carrying this T cell receptor (beta chain) is medium-sized. Its antigen is not known. This beta chain represents an off-target read in a library built for alpha chains; its size is of limited meaning. TCRdb ran MiXCR on the 5' RACE reads and lists one entry per CDR3 protein. The sample includes 6,000 to 7,500 distinct CDR3 sequences, approximately 15% of them seen just once. The data are from a study of spatial heterogeneity in lung cancer. Whole-study context: Sequence detection consistently recorded a greater number of beta-chain than alpha-chain sequences. Whole-study findings and limits: Ubiquitous expanded TCR counts tracked ubiquitous nonsynonymous mutations, and regional counts tracked regional ones. In tumors, expanded intratumoral alpha and beta TCR counts tracked mutation counts.

After removal of 3 bases from V and 6 bases from J, the junction contained 8 bases not matched to a gene. The V gene's germline CDR1 is MDHEN and CDR2 SYDVKM. The CDR3 runs 16 residues. The time point: sample taken at primary tumor resection. Unsorted samples of tumor, nontumor lung or frozen PBMC had their whole RNA sequenced. The sequencing used lung tumor tissue, collected at surgery. This receptor was obtained from a male donor with early-stage non-small cell lung cancer. This chain connects TRBV28 to TRBJ1-1, with 12 bases aligning to TRBD1. The CDR3 sequence: CASSLVGTGGFAEAFF. The CDR3 DNA is TGTGCCAGCAGTTTGGTTGGGACAGGGGGCTTCGCTGAAGCTTTCTTT.